Each of the 21 T cell receptor beta chains below was sequenced from the same sample in a study of T-cell memory formation after mild COVID-19. TCRdb re-called the 5' RACE reads through MiXCR, storing one row per CDR3 protein. Seen here are more than 150,000 distinct CDR3 sequences, around a tenth observed once, and the top ten hold less than 4%. Material: PBMCs or a T cell subset sorted from them (not recorded which). The receptors here all came from a young man who had mild COVID-19 (a few samples of this study predate the infection). Cell type and time point are not known.

This clonotype has ten or more counts. The chain carries TRBV12-3 or TRBV12-4 and TRBJ2-2; D possibly corresponds to TRBD1 (5 bases). This CDR3 contains 13 residues. Trimming removed 2 bases from V and 7 bases from J, with 8 bases in between. In DNA, the CDR3 is TGTGCCAGCAGTTTACCAGGGATCGGGGAGCTGTTTTTT. Protein sequence: CASSLPGIGELFF.

In its sample, this clonotype was seen many times. The chain has TRBV5-1 and TRBJ2-7; no clear D gene. The CDR3 loop spans 12 amino acids. Trimming removed 4 bases at V and 3 bases at J, with 8 bases between. Per germline, CDR1 SGHRS and CDR2 YFSETQ. This CDR3 is CASSQDVYEQYF. The CDR3 region has the DNA TGCGCCAGCAGCCAAGATGTCTACGAGCAGTACTTC.

The chain is built from TRBV7-2 and TRBJ1-6; D might be TRBD1 (5 bases). Trimming removed 3 bases from V and 10 bases from J, with 13 bases in between. The CDR3 spans 14 residues. The germline V gene encodes CDR1 SGHTA and CDR2 FQGNSA. The CDR3 DNA follows: TGTGCCAGCAGCTTGCTCAGGGCTGAATCACCCCTCCACTTT. It encodes CASSLLRAESPLHF.

The chain links TRBV20-1 to TRBJ1-6, with a weak D call TRBD1 (6 bases). Germline V gene data show CDR1 as DFQATT and CDR2 as SNEGSKA (reference sequence). This CDR3 contains 16 residues. V gave up 0 bases and J gave up 9 bases, with 18 bases separating them. CDR3: CSARDRMVGGGSPLHF. Written as DNA, the CDR3 is TGCAGTGCTAGAGATCGAATGGTAGGGGGAGGTTCACCCCTCCACTTT.

V gene TRBV6-2 or TRBV6-3 combines with J gene TRBJ1-2, with unresolved D. The CDR3 has 11 amino acids. Per the germline V gene, CDR1 is MNHEY and CDR2 is SVGEGT. V was cut by 7 bases and J by 4 bases, with 7 bases left in between. This CDR3 reads CASTQGYGYTF. The DNA of the CDR3 is TGTGCCAGCACACAAGGCTATGGCTACACCTTC.

This clonotype was observed at least ten times. The V and J genes are TRBV5-1 and TRBJ2-5, with D possibly matching TRBD2 (5 bases). V gave up 2 bases and J gave up 4 bases, with 9 bases separating them. The CDR3 has 13 residues. In germline, CDR1 is SGHRS, CDR2 YFSETQ. CDR3 region: CASSFPGSETQYF. The CDR3 DNA reads as TGCGCCAGCAGCTTCCCGGGGTCAGAGACCCAGTACTTC. The entire variable domain, with the rest obtained from reference TRBV5-1 and TRBJ2-5, is as follows: KAGVTQTPRYLIKTRGQQVTLSCSPISGHRSVSWYQQTPGQGLQFLFEYFSETQRNKGNFPGRFSGRQFSNSRSEMNVSTLELGDSALYLCASSFPGSETQYFGPGTRLLVL.

The CDR3 is CASSEWKANYGYTF. CDR3 bases: TGTGCCAGCAGTGAATGGAAAGCTAACTATGGCTACACCTTC. V and J are TRBV2 and TRBJ1-2; D unresolved. Germline loops: CDR1 SNHLY, CDR2 FYNNEI. V lost 2 bases and J lost 0, with 7 bases in between. The length of the CDR3 is 14 residues.

This clonotype was recorded a few times. The chain couples TRBV7-9 to TRBJ1-5; weak D call: TRBD1 (6 bases). The CDR3 loop spans 15 amino acids. Germline V gives CDR1 SEHNR, CDR2 FQNEAQ (reference sequence). V was cut by 6 bases and J by 6 bases, with 18 bases left in between. This CDR3 reads CASSSYSGEGQPQHF. The DNA for the CDR3 is TGTGCCAGCAGTTCGTATTCAGGGGAGGGTCAGCCCCAGCATTTT. Using reference TRBV7-9 and TRBJ1-5 for the parts outside the CDR3, the full variable domain is DTGVSQNPRHKITKRGQNVTFRCDPISEHNRLYWYRQTLGQGPEFLTYFQNEAQLEKSRLLSDRFSAERPKGSFSTLEIQRTEQGDSAMYLCASSSYSGEGQPQHFGDGTRLSIL.

This clonotype has just a few counts. The V call is TRBV12-3 or TRBV12-4, the J call TRBJ2-7, with D unclear. CDR3 length: 13 residues. V lost 3 bases, J lost 3 bases, and 9 bases lay in between. In nucleotides, the CDR3 is TGTGCCAGCAGTTTCCAGGTCCACTACGAGCAGTACTTC. The encoded protein is CASSFQVHYEQYF.

The rearrangement uses TRBV4-3 and TRBJ2-7; D unresolved. This CDR3 has 12 residues. Germline lookup yields CDR1 LGHNA and CDR2 YSLEER. The V and J ends lost 0 bases and 6 bases respectively, with 6 bases between them. CDR3 sequence (DNA): TGCGCCAGCAGCCAAGATTGGTCCGAGCAGTACTTC. Its translation: CASSQDWSEQYF.

This clonotype showed up just a few times. The gene calls are TRBV7-9 and TRBJ2-1, with 11 bases lining up with TRBD2. Trimming at V came to 3 bases and at J to 6 bases, leaving 10 bases not matched to a gene. Germline assignment: CDR1 SEHNR and CDR2 FQNEAQ (reference sequence). This CDR3 has 17 residues. The chain's CDR3 is CASSFSPVTSGANEQFF. Here the CDR3 DNA reads TGTGCCAGCAGCTTCAGTCCGGTGACTAGCGGGGCCAATGAGCAGTTCTTC.

The chain carries TRBV7-2 and TRBJ1-1; a possible D gene is TRBD1 (6 bases). This CDR3 is built from 18 residues. Germline assignment: CDR1 SGHTA and CDR2 FQGNSA. The V and J ends lost 1 base and 0 bases respectively, with 18 bases between them. The CDR3 region is CASSLVRITGLMNTEAFF. The CDR3 DNA reads as TGTGCCAGCAGCTTAGTCCGCATTACAGGGCTAATGAACACTGAAGCTTTCTTT.

The chain uses TRBV7-9 and TRBJ2-7; 8 bases agree with TRBD2. Germline V gene sequence: CDR1 SEHNR, CDR2 FQNEAQ (reference sequence). The CDR3 sequence is 12 residues long. The ends lost 4 bases at V and 7 bases at J; junction bases unmatched: 3. CDR3 in amino acids: CASSSRGGEQYF. The CDR3 nucleotides read TGTGCCAGCAGCTCCCGGGGGGGTGAGCAGTACTTC.

This rearrangement joins TRBV6-5 to TRBJ2-5; D possibly uses TRBD1 or TRBD2 (5 bases each). V was cut by 5 bases and J by 1 base, with 11 bases left in between. Germline values: CDR1 MNHEY, CDR2 SVGAGI. There are 14 residues in the CDR3. CDR3 sequence reads: CASSNRDGQETQYF. The CDR3 DNA sequence: TGTGCCAGCAGTAACCGGGACGGCCAAGAGACCCAGTACTTC.

The DNA of the CDR3 is TGCGCCAGCAGCCAAGCAGACGGTCGCAATCAGCCCCAGCATTTT. Amino acids: CASSQADGRNQPQHF. V and J are TRBV4-1 and TRBJ1-5; D is unresolved. Trimming shortened V by 1 base and J by 2 bases, and 9 bases separated the two germline ends. Germline V gene lookup returns CDR1 MGHRA and CDR2 YSYEKL. The CDR3 covers 15 residues.

The V call is TRBV24-1, the J call TRBJ2-7; D ambiguous. CDR3 length: 19 residues. CDR1 is KGHDR, CDR2 SFDVKD, per germline. V was trimmed by 0 bases and J by 0 bases, leaving 20 bases between them. The CDR3 spells CATSDLPFLNLASSYEQYF. The CDR3 region has the DNA TGTGCCACCAGTGATTTGCCCTTCTTGAATCTCGCTAGCTCCTACGAGCAGTACTTC.

This clonotype was picked up many times. The CDR3 DNA reads as TGCGCCAGCAGTCAATCTTATCCGGGACAGGGGGCGCAAAGGCGGTTCTTC. Translated: CASSQSYPGQGAQRRFF. The gene calls are TRBV23-1 and TRBJ2-1, with TRBD1 matching over 12 bases. TRBV23-1 is assigned to the ORF class and has an uncertain function. The CDR3 spans 17 residues. Trimming at V came to 0 bases and at J to 15 bases, leaving 15 bases not matched to a gene.

This clonotype was observed at least ten times. This chain links TRBV27 with TRBJ2-5; perhaps TRBD2 as D (6 bases). CDR3 length: 13 amino acids. Germline assignment: CDR1 MNHEY and CDR2 SMNVEV (reference sequence). V shed 5 bases and J shed 0 bases, with 7 bases lying between them. CDR3 DNA: TGTGCCAGCAGTGCGGGAAACCAAGAGACCCAGTACTTC. Protein product: CASSAGNQETQYF.

This clonotype was observed once. This chain joins TRBV12-3 or TRBV12-4 and TRBJ2-7; D gene uncertain. This CDR3 region has 13 residues. Trimming removed 3 bases from V and 2 bases from J, with 8 bases in between. DNA for the CDR3: TGTGCCAGCAGTTTTGCCACCCCCTACGAGCAGTACTTC. Encoded protein: CASSFATPYEQYF.

The sample holds a few counts of this clonotype. The rearrangement links TRBV24-1 to TRBJ2-1; 13 nucleotides agree with TRBD2. In germline, CDR1 is KGHDR, CDR2 SFDVKD. The CDR3 spans 18 residues. J gave up 0 bases and V 6 bases, and 7 bases lay outside the gene matches. This chain's CDR3 is CATSRTSGGSSSYNEQFF. In DNA form, the CDR3 reads TGTGCCACCAGTAGGACTAGCGGGGGCTCGAGCTCCTACAATGAGCAGTTCTTC.

This clonotype was recorded at least ten times. The chain uses TRBV7-2 and TRBJ2-5; maybe TRBD1 (6 bases). Germline V gene data show CDR1 as SGHTA and CDR2 as FQGNSA. Between the trimmed V and J ends, which lost 0 bases and 5 bases, there was a span of 13 bases. CDR3 length: 15 amino acids. CDR3 loop: CASSLAYRVVETQYF. The CDR3 bases are TGTGCCAGCAGCTTAGCCTACAGGGTGGTGGAGACCCAGTACTTC.